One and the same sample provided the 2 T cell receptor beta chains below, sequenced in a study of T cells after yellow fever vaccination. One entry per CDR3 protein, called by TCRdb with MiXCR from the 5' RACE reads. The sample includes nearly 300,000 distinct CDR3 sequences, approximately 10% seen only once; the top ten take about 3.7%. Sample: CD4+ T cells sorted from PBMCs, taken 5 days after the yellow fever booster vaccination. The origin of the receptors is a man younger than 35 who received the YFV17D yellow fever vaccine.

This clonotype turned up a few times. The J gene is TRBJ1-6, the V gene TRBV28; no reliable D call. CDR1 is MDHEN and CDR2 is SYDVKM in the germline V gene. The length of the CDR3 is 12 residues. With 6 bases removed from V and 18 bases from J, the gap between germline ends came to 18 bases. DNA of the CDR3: TGTGCCAGCAGCCCCCCCCGGTCCATCCACCACTTT. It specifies CASSPPRSIHHF.

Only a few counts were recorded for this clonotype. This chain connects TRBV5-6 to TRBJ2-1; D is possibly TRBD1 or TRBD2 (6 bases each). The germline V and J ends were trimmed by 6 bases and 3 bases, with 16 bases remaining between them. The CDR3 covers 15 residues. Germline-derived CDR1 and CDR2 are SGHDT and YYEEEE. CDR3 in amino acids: CASNLGRTVYNEQFF. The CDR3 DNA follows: TGTGCCAGCAATTTGGGGAGGACAGTCTACAATGAGCAGTTCTTC.